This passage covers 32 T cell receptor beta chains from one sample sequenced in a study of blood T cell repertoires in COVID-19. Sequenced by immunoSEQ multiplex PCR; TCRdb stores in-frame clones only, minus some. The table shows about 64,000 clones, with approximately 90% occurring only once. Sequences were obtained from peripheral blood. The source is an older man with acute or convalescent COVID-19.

The CDR3 DNA sequence: TGTGCCAGCAGCATCCTCCCGGGACAGTCCTACGAGCAGTACTTC. This gives the protein CASSILPGQSYEQYF. The chain couples TRBV11-2 to TRBJ2-7; 7 bases agree with TRBD1. V dropped 5 bases and J dropped 1; count of bases not matched to a gene: 8. The CDR3 spans 15 residues. CDR1 and CDR2 from the germline V gene are SGHAT and FQNNGV.

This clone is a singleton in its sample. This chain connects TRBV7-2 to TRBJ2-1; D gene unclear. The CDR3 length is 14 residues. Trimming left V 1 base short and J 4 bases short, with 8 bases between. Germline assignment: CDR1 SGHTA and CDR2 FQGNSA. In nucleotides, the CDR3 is TGTGCCAGCAGCTTAGGGCCAATGTACAATGAGCAGTTCTTC. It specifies CASSLGPMYNEQFF.

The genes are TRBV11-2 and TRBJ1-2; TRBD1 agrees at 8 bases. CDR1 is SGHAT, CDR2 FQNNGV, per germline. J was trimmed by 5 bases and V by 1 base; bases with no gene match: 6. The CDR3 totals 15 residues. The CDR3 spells CASSLGTGTYYGYTF. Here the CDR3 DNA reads TGTGCCAGCAGCTTAGGGACAGGGACGTATTATGGCTACACCTTC.

The CDR3 DNA reads as TGTGCCAGCAGCCCCGGGGGGGCGTTTTCTTCAGATACGCAGTATTTT. This translates into CASSPGGAFSSDTQYF. This chain links TRBV9 with TRBJ2-3; 8 positions match TRBD2. CDR3 length: 16 residues. J gave up 4 bases and V 4 bases, and 11 bases lay outside the gene matches. CDR1 is SGDLS, CDR2 YYNGEE, per germline.

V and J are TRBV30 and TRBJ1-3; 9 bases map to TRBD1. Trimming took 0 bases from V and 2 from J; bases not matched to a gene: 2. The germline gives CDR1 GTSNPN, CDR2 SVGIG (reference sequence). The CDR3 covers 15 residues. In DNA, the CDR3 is TGTGCCTGGAGTGTTGGGACAGGGACTGGAAACACCATATATTTT. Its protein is CAWSVGTGTGNTIYF.

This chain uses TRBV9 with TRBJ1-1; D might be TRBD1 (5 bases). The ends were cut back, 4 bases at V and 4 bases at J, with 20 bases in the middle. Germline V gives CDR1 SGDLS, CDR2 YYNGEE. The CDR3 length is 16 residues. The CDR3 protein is CASSSQSAGGGTEAFF. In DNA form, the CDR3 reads TGTGCCAGCAGCTCCCAATCTGCTGGGGGAGGCACTGAAGCTTTCTTT.

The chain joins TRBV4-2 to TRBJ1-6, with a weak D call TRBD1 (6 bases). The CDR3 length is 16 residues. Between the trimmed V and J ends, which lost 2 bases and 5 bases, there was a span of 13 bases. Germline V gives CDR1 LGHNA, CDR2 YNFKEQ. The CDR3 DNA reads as TGTGCCAGCAGCCAATACCCAGGGGTGGATAATTCACCCCTCCACTTT. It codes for CASSQYPGVDNSPLHF.

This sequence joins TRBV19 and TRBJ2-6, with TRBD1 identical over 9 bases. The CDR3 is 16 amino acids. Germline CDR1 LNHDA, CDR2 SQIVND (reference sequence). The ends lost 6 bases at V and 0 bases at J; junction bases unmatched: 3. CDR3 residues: CASRDRGSSGANVLTF. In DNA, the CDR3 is TGTGCCAGTAGAGACAGGGGGAGCTCTGGGGCCAACGTCCTGACTTTC.

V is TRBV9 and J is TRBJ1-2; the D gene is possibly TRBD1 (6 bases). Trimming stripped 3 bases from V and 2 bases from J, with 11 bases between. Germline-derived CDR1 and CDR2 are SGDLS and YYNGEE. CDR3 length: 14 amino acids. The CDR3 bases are TGTGCCAGCAGCGAAGGGACAAGAAACTATGGCTACACCTTC. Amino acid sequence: CASSEGTRNYGYTF.

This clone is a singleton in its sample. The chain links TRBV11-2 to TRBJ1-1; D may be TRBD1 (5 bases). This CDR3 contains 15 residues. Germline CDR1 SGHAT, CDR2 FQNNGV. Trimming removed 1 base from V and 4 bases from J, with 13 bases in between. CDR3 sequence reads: CASSLVIGAGTEAFF. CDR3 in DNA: TGTGCCAGCAGCTTAGTGATAGGGGCAGGCACTGAAGCTTTCTTT. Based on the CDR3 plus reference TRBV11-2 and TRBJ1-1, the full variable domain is EAGVAQSPRYKIIEKRQSVAFWCNPISGHATLYWYQQILGQGPKLLIQFQNNGVVDDSQLPKDRFSAERLKGVDSTLKIQPAKLEDSAVYLCASSLVIGAGTEAFFGQGTRLTVV.

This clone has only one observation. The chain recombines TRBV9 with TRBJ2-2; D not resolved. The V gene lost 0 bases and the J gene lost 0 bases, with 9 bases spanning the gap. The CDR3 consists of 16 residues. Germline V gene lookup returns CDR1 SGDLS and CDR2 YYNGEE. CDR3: CASSVALSANTGELFF. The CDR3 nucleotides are TGTGCCAGCAGCGTAGCTCTTTCAGCGAACACCGGGGAGCTGTTTTTT.

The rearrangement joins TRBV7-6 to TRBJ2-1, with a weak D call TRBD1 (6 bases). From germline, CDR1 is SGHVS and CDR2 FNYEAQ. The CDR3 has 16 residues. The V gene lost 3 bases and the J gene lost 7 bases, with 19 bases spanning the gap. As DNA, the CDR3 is TGTGCCAGCAGCTTGTCCGTCAGGGGTGGGAATAATGAGCAGTTCTTC. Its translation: CASSLSVRGGNNEQFF.

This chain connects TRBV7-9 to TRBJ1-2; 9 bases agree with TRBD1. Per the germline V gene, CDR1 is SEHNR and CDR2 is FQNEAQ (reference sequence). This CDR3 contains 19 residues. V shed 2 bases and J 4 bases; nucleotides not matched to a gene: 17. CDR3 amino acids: CASSLRLMDRGRVVYGYTF. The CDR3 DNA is TGTGCCAGCAGCTTAAGGCTAATGGACAGGGGTAGGGTCGTCTATGGCTACACCTTC.

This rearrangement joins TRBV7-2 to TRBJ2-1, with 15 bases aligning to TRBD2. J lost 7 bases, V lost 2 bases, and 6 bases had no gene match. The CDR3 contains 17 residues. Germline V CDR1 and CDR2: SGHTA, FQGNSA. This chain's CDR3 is CASSLSGLAGGLNEQFF. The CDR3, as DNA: TGTGCCAGCAGCTTATCAGGACTAGCGGGGGGGCTTAATGAGCAGTTCTTC.

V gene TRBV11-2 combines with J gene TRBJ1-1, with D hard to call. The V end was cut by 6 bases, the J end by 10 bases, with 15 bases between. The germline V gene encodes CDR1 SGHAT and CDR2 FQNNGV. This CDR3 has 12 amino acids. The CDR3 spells CASRFFGTGAFF. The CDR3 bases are TGTGCCAGCAGATTTTTCGGTACCGGAGCTTTCTTT. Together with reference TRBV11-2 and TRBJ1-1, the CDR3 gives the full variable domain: EAGVAQSPRYKIIEKRQSVAFWCNPISGHATLYWYQQILGQGPKLLIQFQNNGVVDDSQLPKDRFSAERLKGVDSTLKIQPAKLEDSAVYLCASRFFGTGAFFGQGTRLTVV.

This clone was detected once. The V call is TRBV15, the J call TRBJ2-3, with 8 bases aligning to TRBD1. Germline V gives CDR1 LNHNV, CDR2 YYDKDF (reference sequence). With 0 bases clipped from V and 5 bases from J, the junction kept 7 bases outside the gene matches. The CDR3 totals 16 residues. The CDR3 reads CATSRDERTGIDTQYF. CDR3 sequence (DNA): TGTGCCACCAGCAGAGATGAGCGGACAGGGATAGATACGCAGTATTTT.

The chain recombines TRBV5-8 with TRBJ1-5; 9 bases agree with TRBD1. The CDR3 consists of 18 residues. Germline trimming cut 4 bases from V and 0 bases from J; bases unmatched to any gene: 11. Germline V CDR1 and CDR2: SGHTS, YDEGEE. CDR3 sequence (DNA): TGTGCCAGCAGCCCCCTCGGACAGGGGCTATATAGCAATCAGCCCCAGCATTTT. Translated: CASSPLGQGLYSNQPQHF.

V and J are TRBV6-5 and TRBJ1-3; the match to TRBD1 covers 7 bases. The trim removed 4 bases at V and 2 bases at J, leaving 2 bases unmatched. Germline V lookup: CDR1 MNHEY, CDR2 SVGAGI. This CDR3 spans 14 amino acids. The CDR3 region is CASSFGTAGNTIYF. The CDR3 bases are TGTGCCAGCAGTTTCGGGACAGCTGGAAACACCATATATTTT.

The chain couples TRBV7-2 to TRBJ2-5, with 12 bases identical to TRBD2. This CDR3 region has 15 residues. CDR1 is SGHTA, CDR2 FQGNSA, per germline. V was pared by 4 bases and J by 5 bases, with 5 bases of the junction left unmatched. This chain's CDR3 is CASSSLAGGPETQYF. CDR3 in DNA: TGTGCCAGCAGCTCTCTAGCGGGGGGGCCGGAGACCCAGTACTTC.

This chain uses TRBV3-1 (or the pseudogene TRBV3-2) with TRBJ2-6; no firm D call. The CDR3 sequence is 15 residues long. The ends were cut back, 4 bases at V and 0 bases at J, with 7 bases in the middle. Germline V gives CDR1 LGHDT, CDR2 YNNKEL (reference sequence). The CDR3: CASSRASSGANVLTF. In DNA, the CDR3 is TGTGCCAGCAGCCGAGCCTCCTCTGGGGCCAACGTCCTGACTTTC.

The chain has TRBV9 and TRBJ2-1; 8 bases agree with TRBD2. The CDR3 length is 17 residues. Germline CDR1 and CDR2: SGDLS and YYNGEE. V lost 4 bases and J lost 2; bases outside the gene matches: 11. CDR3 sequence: CASSLRIAGPPYNEQFF. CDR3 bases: TGTGCCAGCAGCCTTCGGATAGCGGGGCCCCCCTACAATGAGCAGTTCTTC.

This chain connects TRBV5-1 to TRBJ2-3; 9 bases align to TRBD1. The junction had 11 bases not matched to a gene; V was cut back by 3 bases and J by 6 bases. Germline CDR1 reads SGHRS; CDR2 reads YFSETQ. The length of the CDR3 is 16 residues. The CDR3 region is CASSYGQGTPLDTQYF. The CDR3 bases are TGCGCCAGCAGCTACGGACAGGGGACGCCTCTGGATACGCAGTATTTT.

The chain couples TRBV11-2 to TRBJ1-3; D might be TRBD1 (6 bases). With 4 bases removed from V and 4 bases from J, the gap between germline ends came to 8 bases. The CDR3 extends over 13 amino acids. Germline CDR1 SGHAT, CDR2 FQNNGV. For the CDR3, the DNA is TGTGCCAGCAGCTCGGGACAAGGAAACACCATATATTTT. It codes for CASSSGQGNTIYF.

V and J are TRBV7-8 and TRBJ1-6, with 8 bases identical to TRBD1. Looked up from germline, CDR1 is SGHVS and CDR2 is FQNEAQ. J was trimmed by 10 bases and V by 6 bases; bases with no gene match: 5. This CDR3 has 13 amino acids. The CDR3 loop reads CASSETGGSPLHF. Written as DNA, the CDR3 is TGTGCCAGCAGTGAAACAGGGGGATCACCCCTCCACTTT.

The CDR3 DNA reads as TGTGCCAGTAGACCAAGGGACAGTGAAGCTTTCTTT. It encodes CASRPRDSEAFF. The chain links TRBV19 to TRBJ1-1, with TRBD1 matching 7 bases. Germline assignment: CDR1 LNHDA and CDR2 SQIVND (reference sequence). The ends lost 6 bases at V and 7 bases at J; junction bases unmatched: 5. CDR3 length equals 12 residues.

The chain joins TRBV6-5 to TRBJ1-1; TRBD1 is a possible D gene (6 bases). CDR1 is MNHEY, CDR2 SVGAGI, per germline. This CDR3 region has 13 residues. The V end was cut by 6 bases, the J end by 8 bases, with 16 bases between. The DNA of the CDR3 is TGTGCCAGCAGCCGGACACAGGGTAGGGAAGCTTTCTTT. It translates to CASSRTQGREAFF.

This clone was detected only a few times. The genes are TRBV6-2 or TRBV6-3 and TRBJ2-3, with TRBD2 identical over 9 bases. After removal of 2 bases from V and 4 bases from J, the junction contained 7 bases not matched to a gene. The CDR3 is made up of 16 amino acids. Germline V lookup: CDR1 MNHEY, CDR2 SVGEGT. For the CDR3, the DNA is TGTGCCAGCAGTTACGCGACTAGCGGACCCCCAGATACGCAGTATTTT. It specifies CASSYATSGPPDTQYF.

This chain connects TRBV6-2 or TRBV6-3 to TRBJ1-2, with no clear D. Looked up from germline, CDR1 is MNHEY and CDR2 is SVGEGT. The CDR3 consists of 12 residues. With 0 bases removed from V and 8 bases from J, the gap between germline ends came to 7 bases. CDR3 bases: TGTGCCAGCAGTTACTCGACTAAAGGCTACACCTTC. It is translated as CASSYSTKGYTF.

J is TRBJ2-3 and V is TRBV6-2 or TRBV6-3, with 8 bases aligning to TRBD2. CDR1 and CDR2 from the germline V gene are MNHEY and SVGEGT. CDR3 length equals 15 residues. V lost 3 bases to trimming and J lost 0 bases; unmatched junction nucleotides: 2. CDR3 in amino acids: CASSYSGISTDTQYF. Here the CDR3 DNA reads TGTGCCAGCAGTTATAGCGGGATTAGCACAGATACGCAGTATTTT.

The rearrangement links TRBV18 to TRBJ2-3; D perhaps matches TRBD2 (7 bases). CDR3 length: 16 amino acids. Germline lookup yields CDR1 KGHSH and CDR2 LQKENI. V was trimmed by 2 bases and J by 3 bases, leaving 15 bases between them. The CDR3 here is CASSPVAGAGTDTQYF. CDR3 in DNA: TGTGCCAGCTCACCAGTGGCGGGGGCGGGGACAGATACGCAGTATTTT.

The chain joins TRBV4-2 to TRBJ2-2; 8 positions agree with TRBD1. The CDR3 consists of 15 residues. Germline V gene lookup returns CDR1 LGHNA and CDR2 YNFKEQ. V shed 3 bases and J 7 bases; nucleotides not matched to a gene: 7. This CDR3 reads CASSQTGTGGGELFF. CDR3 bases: TGTGCCAGCAGCCAGACTGGGACAGGTGGCGGGGAGCTGTTTTTT.

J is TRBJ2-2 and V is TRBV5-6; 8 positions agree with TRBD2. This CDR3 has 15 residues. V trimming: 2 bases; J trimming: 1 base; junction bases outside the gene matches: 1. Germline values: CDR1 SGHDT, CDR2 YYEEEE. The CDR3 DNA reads TGTGCCAGCAGCTTCCGGGGGGGGAACACCGGGGAGCTGTTTTTT. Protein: CASSFRGGNTGELFF.